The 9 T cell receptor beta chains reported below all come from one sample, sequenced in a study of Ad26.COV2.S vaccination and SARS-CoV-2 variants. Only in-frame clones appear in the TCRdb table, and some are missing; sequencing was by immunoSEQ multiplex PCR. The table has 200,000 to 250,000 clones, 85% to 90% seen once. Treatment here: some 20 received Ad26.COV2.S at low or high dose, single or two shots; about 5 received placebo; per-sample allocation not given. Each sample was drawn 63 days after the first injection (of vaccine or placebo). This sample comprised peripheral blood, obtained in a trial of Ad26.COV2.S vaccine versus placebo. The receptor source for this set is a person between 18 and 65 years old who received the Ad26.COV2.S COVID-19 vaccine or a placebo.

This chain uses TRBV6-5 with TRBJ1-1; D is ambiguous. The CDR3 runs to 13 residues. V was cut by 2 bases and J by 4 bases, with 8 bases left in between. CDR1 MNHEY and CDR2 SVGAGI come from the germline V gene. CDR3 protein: CASSYPTGTEAFF. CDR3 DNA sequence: TGTGCCAGCAGTTACCCCACCGGCACTGAAGCTTTCTTT.

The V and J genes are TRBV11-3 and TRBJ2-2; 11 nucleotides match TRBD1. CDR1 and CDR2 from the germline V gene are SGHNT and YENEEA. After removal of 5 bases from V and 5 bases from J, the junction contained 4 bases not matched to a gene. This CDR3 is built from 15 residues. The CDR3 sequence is CASSAGTGGTGELFF. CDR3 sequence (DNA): TGTGCCAGCAGCGCCGGGACAGGGGGGACCGGGGAGCTGTTTTTT.

DNA of the CDR3: TGTGCCAGCAGCCCCCAGTGGGGGAAGGAAAAACTGTTTTTT. Protein: CASSPQWGKEKLFF. The genes are TRBV9 and TRBJ1-4, with a tentative D call TRBD1 (5 bases). With 4 bases removed from V and 8 bases from J, the gap between germline ends came to 15 bases. Germline CDR1 SGDLS, CDR2 YYNGEE. The CDR3 consists of 14 residues.

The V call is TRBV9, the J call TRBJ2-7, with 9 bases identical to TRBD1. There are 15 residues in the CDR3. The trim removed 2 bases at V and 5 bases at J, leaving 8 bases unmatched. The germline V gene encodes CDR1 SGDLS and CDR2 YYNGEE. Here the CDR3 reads CASSVKTGGMDEQYF. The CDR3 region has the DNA TGTGCCAGCAGCGTCAAGACAGGGGGGATGGACGAGCAGTACTTC.

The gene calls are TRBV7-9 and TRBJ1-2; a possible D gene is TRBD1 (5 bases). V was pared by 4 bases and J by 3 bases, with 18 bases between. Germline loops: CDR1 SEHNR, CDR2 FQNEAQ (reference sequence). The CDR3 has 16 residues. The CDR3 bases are TGTGCCAGCAGCTCCCCGACAGTCTTGGGGGACTATGGCTACACCTTC. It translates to CASSSPTVLGDYGYTF.

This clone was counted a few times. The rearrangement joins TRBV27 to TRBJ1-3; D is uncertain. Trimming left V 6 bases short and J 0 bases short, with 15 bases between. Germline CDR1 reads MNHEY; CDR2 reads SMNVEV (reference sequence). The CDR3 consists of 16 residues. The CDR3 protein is CASSPRRTSSGNTIYF. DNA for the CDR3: TGTGCCAGCAGCCCCCGCCGGACCAGCTCTGGAAACACCATATATTTT.

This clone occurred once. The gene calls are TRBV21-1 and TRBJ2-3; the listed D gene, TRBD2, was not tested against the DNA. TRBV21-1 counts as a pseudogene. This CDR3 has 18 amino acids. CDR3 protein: CASSKYFWEGGSTDTQYF. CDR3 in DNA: TGTGCCAGCAGCAAATACTTTTGGGAGGGGGGGAGCACAGATACGCAGTATTTT.

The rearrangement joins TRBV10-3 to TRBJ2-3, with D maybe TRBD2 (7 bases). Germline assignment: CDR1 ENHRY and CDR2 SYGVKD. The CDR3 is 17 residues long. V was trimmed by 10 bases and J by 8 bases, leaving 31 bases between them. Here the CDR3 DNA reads TGTGCCACACGGGGGCCCGCGGGGGCGGGAGATTATGGTACGCAGTATTTT. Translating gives CATRGPAGAGDYGTQYF.

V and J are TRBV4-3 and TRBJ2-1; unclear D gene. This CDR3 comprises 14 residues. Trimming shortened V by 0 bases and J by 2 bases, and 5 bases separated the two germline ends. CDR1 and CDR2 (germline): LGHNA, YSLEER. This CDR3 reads CASSQDRTYNEQFF. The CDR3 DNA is TGCGCCAGCAGCCAAGATCGAACCTACAATGAGCAGTTCTTC.